The entry below describes one T cell receptor beta chain. No antigen is known for it. Via MiXCR, TCRdb re-called the reads, giving one row per CDR3 protein. The sample has approximately 700,000 distinct CDR3 sequences; about a third are singletons. This CDR3 spans 16 amino acids. CDR1 is SGHKS, CDR2 YYEKEE, per germline (reference sequence). V was pared by 5 bases and J by 0 bases, with 15 bases between. This sample is drawn from a study of T cell repertoires in cytomegalovirus infection. General study points: Clonotype analysis showed dominance of the ex vivo response by HLA-C-restricted CMV-specific TCR beta clonotypes.

The chain recombines TRBV5-5 with TRBJ2-4; D is undetermined. The origin of this receptor is a human donor in good health (CMV status not recorded). Some clones in this sample may be carry-over from other donors' samples. Sequencing used PBMCs. Here the CDR3 reads CASSFGVQLAKNIQYF. The CDR3 bases are TGTGCCAGCAGTTTTGGGGTACAGCTAGCCAAAAACATTCAGTACTTC. The full variable domain, with the rest looked up from reference TRBV5-5 and TRBJ2-4, is DAGVTQSPTHLIKTRGQQVTLRCSPISGHKSVSWYQQVLGQGPQFIFQYYEKEERGRGNFPDRFSARQFPNYSSELNVNALLLGDSALYLCASSFGVQLAKNIQYFGAGTRLSVL.